The clone carrying this T cell receptor beta chain came up once. The antigen remains unidentified. Germline CDR1 and CDR2: SGDLS and YYNGEE. This CDR3 is 14 amino acids long. V lost 2 bases and J lost 6; bases outside the gene matches: 6. Some clones are missing from TCRdb's copy, which holds only in-frame ones; the method was immunoSEQ multiplex PCR. Of 30,000 to 50,000 clones listed, more than 85% are singletons. The sample originates from a study of OX40 agonist ivuxolimab in advanced cancers. Broader study findings: Expanded clones were, on average, more numerous in CD8+ T cells than in CD4+.

Sample: CD4+ or CD8+ T cells sorted from blood, taken in a trial of the OX40 agonist ivuxolimab. The receptor's source is an adult with an advanced solid tumor such as melanoma, head and neck, liver or kidney cancer. This chain joins TRBV9 and TRBJ1-2; 8 bases are a match to TRBD1. In nucleotides, the CDR3 is TGTGCCAGCAGCGTGGATTCGACAGGGGATGGCTACACCTTC. It is translated as CASSVDSTGDGYTF.